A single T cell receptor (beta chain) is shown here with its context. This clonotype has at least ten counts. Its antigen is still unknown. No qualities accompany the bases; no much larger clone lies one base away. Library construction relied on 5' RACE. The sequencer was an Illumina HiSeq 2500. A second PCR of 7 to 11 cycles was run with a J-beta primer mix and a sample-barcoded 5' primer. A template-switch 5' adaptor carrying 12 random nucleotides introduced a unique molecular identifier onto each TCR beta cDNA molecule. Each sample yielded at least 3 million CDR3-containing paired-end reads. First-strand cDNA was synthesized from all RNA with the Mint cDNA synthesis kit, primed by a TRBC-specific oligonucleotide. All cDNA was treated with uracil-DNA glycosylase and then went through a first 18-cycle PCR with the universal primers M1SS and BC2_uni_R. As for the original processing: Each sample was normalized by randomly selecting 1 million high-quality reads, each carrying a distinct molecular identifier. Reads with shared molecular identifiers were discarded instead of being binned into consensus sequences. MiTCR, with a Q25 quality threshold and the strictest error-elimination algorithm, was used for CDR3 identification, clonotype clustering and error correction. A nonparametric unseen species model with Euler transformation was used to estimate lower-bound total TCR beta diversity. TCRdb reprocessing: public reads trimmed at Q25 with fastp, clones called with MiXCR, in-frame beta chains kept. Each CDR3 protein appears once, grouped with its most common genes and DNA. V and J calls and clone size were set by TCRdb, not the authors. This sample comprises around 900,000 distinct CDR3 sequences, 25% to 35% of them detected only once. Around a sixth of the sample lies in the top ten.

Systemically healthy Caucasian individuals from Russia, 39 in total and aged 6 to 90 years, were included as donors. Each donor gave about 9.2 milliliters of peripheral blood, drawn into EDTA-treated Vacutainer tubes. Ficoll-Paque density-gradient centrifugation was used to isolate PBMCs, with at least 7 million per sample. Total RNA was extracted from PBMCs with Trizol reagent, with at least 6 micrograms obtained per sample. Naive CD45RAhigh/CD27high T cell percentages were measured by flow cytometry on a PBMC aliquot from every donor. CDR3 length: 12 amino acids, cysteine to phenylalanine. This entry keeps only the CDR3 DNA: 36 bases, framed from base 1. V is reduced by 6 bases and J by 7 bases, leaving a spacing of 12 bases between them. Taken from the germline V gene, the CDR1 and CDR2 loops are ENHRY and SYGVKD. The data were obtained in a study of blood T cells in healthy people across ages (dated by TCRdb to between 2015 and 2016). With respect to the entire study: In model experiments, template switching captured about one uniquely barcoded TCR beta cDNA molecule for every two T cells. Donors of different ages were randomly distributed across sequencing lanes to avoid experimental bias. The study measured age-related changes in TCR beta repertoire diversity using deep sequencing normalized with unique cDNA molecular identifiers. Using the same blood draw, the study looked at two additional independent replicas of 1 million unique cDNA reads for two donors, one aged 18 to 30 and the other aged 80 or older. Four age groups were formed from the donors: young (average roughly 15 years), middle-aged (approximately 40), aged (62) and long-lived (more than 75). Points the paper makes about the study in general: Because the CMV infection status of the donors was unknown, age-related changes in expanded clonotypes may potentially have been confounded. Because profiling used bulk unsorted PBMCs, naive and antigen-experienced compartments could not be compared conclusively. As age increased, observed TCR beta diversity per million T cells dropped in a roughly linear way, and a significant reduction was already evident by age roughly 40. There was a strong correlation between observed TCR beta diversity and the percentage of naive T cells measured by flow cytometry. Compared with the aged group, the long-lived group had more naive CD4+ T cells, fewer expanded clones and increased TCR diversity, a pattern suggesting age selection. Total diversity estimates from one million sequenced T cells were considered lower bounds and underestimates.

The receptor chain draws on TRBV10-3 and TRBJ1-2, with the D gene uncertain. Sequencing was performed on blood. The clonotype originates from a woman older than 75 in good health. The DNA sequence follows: TGTGCCATCAGGCCGGCGGCAGGTGGCTACACCTTC. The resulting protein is CAIRPAAGGYTF.